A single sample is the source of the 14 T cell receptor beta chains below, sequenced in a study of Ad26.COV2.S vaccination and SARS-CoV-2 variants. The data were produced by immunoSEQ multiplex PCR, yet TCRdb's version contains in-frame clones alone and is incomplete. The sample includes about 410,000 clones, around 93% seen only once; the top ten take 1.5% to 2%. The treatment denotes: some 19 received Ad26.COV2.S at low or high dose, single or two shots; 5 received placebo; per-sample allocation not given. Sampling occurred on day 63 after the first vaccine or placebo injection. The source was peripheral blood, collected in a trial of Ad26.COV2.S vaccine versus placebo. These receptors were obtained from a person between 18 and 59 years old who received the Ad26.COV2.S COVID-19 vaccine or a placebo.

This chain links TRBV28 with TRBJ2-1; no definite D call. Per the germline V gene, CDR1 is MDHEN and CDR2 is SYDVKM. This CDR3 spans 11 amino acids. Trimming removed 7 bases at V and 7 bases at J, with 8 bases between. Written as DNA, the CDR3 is TGTGCCAGCACCATGGGGAATGAGCAGTTCTTC. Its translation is CASTMGNEQFF.

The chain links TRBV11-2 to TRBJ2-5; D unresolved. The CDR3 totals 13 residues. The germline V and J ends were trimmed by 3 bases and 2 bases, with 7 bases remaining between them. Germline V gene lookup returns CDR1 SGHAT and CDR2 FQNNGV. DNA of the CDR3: TGTGCCAGCAGCTTCGGCAGACAAGAGACCCAGTACTTC. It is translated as CASSFGRQETQYF.

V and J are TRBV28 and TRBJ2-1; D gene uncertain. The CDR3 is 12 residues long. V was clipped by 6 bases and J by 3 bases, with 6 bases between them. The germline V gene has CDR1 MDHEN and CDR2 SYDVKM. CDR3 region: CASSLNYNEQFF. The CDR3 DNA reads TGTGCCAGCAGCCTAAACTACAATGAGCAGTTCTTC.

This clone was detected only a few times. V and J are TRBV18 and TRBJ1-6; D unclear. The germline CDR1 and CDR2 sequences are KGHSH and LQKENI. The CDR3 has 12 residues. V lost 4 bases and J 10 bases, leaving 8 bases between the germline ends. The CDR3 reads CASSRSESPLHF. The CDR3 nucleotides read TGTGCCAGCTCACGGTCGGAATCACCCCTCCACTTT.

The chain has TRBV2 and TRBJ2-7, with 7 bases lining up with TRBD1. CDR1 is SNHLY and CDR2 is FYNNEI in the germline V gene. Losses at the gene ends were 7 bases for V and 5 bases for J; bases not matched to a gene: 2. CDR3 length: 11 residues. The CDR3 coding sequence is TGTGCCAGCACGACAGGGAACGAGCAGTACTTC. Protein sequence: CASTTGNEQYF.

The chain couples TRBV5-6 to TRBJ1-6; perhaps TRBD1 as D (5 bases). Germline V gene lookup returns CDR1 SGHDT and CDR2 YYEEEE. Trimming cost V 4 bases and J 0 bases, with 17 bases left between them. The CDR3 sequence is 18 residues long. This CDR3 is CASSPGPGSGSYNSPLHF. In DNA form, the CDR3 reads TGTGCCAGCAGCCCGGGGCCGGGATCGGGCTCCTATAATTCACCCCTCCACTTT.

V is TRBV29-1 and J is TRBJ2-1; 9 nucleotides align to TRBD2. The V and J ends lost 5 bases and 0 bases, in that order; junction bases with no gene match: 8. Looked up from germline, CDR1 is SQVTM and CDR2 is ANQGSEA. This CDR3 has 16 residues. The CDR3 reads CSVRSGGPLSYNEQFF. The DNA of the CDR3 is TGCAGCGTTCGGAGCGGGGGGCCCCTCTCCTACAATGAGCAGTTCTTC.

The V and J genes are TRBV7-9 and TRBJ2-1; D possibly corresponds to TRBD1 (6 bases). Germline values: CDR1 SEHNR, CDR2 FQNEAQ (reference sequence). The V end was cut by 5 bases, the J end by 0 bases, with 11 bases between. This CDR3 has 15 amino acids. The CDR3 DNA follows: TGTGCCAGCAGCGTAACAGGGAGCTCCTACAATGAGCAGTTCTTC. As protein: CASSVTGSSYNEQFF.

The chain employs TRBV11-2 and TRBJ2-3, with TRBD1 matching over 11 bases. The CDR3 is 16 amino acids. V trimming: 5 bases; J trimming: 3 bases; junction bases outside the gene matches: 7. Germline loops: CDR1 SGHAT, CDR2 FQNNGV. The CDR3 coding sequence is TGTGCCAGCAGCGGAAGGACAGGGGGCGGAACAGATACGCAGTATTTT. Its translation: CASSGRTGGGTDTQYF.

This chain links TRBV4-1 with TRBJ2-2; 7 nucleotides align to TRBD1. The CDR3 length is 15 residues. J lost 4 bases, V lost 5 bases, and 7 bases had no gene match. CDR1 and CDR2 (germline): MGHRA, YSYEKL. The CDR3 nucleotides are TGCGCCAGCAGCGTACAGGGGTCGGGCACCGGGGAGCTGTTTTTT. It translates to CASSVQGSGTGELFF.

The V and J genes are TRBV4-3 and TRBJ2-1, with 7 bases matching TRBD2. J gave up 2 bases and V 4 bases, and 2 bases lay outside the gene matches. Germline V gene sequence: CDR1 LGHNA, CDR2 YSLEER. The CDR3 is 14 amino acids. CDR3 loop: CASSPGTTYNEQFF. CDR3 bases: TGCGCCAGCAGCCCGGGGACTACCTACAATGAGCAGTTCTTC.

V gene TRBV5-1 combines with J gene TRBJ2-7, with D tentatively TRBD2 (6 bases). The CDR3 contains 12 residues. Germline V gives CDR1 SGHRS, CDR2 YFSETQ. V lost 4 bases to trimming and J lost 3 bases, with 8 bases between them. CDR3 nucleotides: TGCGCCAGCAGCGGGACTTACTACGAGCAGTACTTC. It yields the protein CASSGTYYEQYF.

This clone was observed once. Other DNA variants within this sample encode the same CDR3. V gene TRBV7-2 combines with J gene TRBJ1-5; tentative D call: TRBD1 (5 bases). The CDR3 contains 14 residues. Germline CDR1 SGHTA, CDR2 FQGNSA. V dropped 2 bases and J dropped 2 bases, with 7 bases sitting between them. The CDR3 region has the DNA TGTGCCAGCAGCTTACAGGGTGGCAATCAGCCCCAGCATTTT. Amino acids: CASSLQGGNQPQHF.

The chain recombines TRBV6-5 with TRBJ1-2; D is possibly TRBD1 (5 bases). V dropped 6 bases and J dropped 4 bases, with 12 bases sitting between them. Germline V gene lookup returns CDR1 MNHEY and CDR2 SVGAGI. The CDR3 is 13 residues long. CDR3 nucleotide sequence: TGTGCCAGCAGGACGACAGATGCCTATGGCTACACCTTC. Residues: CASRTTDAYGYTF.